This TCR beta chain came from a study of regulatory T cells in long-lasting Graves disease. Overall study: More than 5 years of antithyroid drugs with positive TSH receptor antibodies defined persistent Graves' disease. Study-wide results and caveats: TCR diversity was lower in persistent Graves' patients than in newly diagnosed ones.

The germline V gene encodes CDR1 DFQATT and CDR2 SNEGSKA (reference sequence). This CDR3 is 13 amino acids long. As regards this clonotype: Its antigen is undetermined.

The time point here: persistent/refractory GD, antithyroid drugs over 5 years with positive TRAb. The authors made the TCR library using RNA they extracted from PBMCs. Patients with Graves' disease were diagnosed by American Thyroid Association guidelines. For TCR beta, libraries came from iRepertoire HTBI primers and Arm-PCR of CDR3 regions. TCRdb ran MiXCR on the multiplex PCR reads and lists one entry per CDR3 protein. This table has 450,000 or so distinct CDR3 sequences, around a fifth appearing once. The genes are TRBV20-1 and TRBJ2-5; 7 bases are a match to TRBD2. The sequencing used peripheral blood mononuclear cells (PBMCs), collected when the disease was refractory, from a patient treated with antithyroid drugs. This sequence was found in a female donor with Graves disease. The CDR3 spells CSAQRWEGETQYF. The CDR3 bases are TGCAGCGCACAGCGTTGGGAGGGAGAGACCCAGTACTTC.